Described below is a single T cell receptor (beta chain) sequence and its context. The sample is drawn from a study of blood T cell repertoires in COVID-19. Overall study: From T cells, B-cell-depleted T cells, or PBMCs came the material, which was cDNA or gDNA.

Trimming cost V 2 bases and J 11 bases, with 9 bases left between them. The CDR3 is made up of 11 amino acids. Germline CDR1 reads MNHEY; CDR2 reads SVGAGI. Original methodology: Nucleated cell counts were estimated from reference gene primer amplification. Measured with immunoSEQ multiplex PCR; TCRdb has only the in-frame clones, and not every one. V and J calls and clone size are those listed in that table; D and trimming were worked out from the DNA. Among approximately 450,000 clones listed, approximately 90% were seen once. Source material: peripheral blood. The V call is TRBV6-5, the J call TRBJ1-1; D gene uncertain. This receptor was taken from a woman in her thirties with acute or convalescent COVID-19. The CDR3 coding sequence is TGTGCCAGCAGTTACCCCCCGGAGGCTTTCTTT. Translated, it gives CASSYPPEAFF.